The 31 T cell receptor beta chains presented below share a single source sample, sequenced in a study of cytomegalovirus exposure and HLA in healthy donors. This PCR relied on a set of 60 Vbeta primers and 13 Jbeta primers. Only in-frame clones appear in the TCRdb table, and some are missing; sequencing was by immunoSEQ multiplex PCR. This table holds 110,000 to 150,000 clones, over 60% found once. Sequenced sample: PBMCs. The receptor set was obtained from a woman aged 30 to 39 in good health and CMV-seronegative.

V gene TRBV6-5 combines with J gene TRBJ1-1, with TRBD1 matching 7 bases. V dropped 5 bases and J dropped 4; count of bases not matched to a gene: 4. CDR1 is MNHEY, CDR2 SVGAGI, per germline. This CDR3 has 13 amino acids. CDR3 in amino acids: CASSTQGGTEAFF. For the CDR3, the DNA is TGTGCCAGCAGTACTCAGGGGGGCACTGAAGCTTTCTTT.

In nucleotides, the CDR3 is TGCGCCAGCAGCCAAATAAAGACAGGGCCCCTGAGCACTGAAGCTTTCTTT. It encodes CASSQIKTGPLSTEAFF. The chain has TRBV4-3 and TRBJ1-1, with TRBD1 identical over 7 bases. This CDR3 region has 17 residues. Germline V gene sequence: CDR1 LGHNA, CDR2 YSLEER. The V segment lost 2 bases and the J segment 4 bases; nucleotides outside the gene matches: 13.

The CDR3: CASRGQLYSNQPQHF. The CDR3 DNA reads TGCGCCAGCAGGGGACAGCTTTATAGCAATCAGCCCCAGCATTTT. J is TRBJ1-5 and V is TRBV10-1; 7 bases match TRBD1. This CDR3 has 15 residues. V was pared by 6 bases and J by 0 bases, with 5 bases of the junction left unmatched. CDR1 WNHNN and CDR2 SYGVQD come from the germline V gene (reference sequence).

This chain links TRBV5-6 with TRBJ1-3; possible D gene TRBD1, 6 bases. CDR1 and CDR2 (germline): SGHDT, YYEEEE. V lost 3 bases, J lost 0 bases, and 10 bases lay in between. CDR3 length equals 15 residues. Here the CDR3 DNA reads TGTGCCAGCAGCTGGGGACAAAACTCTGGAAACACCATATATTTT. It specifies CASSWGQNSGNTIYF.

This chain links TRBV19 with TRBJ1-6, with TRBD1 matching 10 bases. Losses at the gene ends were 6 bases for V and 11 bases for J; bases not matched to a gene: 10. This CDR3 is 15 amino acids long. CDR1 LNHDA and CDR2 SQIVND come from the germline V gene (reference sequence). CDR3 residues: CASRTSGTGVPPLHF. The CDR3, as DNA: TGTGCCAGTAGGACCTCCGGGACAGGGGTTCCACCCCTCCACTTT.

V usage is TRBV2 and J usage is TRBJ1-5; a weak D match, TRBD1 (5 bases). The CDR3 totals 15 residues. The V end lost 7 bases, the J end lost 6 bases, and 19 bases lay between the germline ends. Germline loops: CDR1 SNHLY, CDR2 FYNNEI. CDR3 DNA sequence: TGTGCCAGCAAACGGGACTCCGAGGTTTTTCAGCCCCAGCATTTT. Amino acids: CASKRDSEVFQPQHF.

This chain links TRBV11-1 with TRBJ2-3; 8 nucleotides line up with TRBD2. This CDR3 is 17 amino acids long. The J segment lost 5 bases and the V segment lost 1 base, leaving 11 bases of the junction unmatched. Germline values: CDR1 SGHAT, CDR2 FQDESV (reference sequence). This chain's CDR3 is CASSLEDSGDGGDTQYF. CDR3 DNA: TGTGCCAGCAGCTTAGAGGATAGCGGGGATGGCGGAGATACGCAGTATTTT.

The chain combines TRBV7-6 with TRBJ1-4; D remains unclear. CDR1 and CDR2 (germline): SGHVS, FNYEAQ. V was trimmed by 5 bases and J by 4 bases, leaving 11 bases between them. The CDR3 has 14 residues. In DNA, the CDR3 is TGTGCCAGCAGCCGGGAGCCGGTTAATGAAAAACTGTTTTTT. Translation gives CASSREPVNEKLFF.

The rearrangement uses TRBV11-2 and TRBJ2-2, with D uncertain. Trimming left V 1 base short and J 3 bases short, with 9 bases between. CDR3 length: 15 amino acids. The V gene's germline CDR1 is SGHAT and CDR2 FQNNGV. Written as DNA, the CDR3 is TGTGCCAGCAGCTTAGTTGGCGGCGACACCGGGGAGCTGTTTTTT. Protein product: CASSLVGGDTGELFF. Using reference TRBV11-2 and TRBJ2-2 for the parts outside the CDR3, the full variable domain is EAGVAQSPRYKIIEKRQSVAFWCNPISGHATLYWYQQILGQGPKLLIQFQNNGVVDDSQLPKDRFSAERLKGVDSTLKIQPAKLEDSAVYLCASSLVGGDTGELFFGEGSRLTVL.

V usage is TRBV6-5 and J usage is TRBJ1-2; D unclear. This CDR3 has 12 amino acids. V gave up 4 bases and J gave up 4 bases, with 7 bases separating them. Germline loops: CDR1 MNHEY, CDR2 SVGAGI. The CDR3: CASSSPLYGYTF. For the CDR3, the DNA is TGTGCCAGCAGTTCTCCCCTCTATGGCTACACCTTC.

The chain couples TRBV19 to TRBJ1-1; D remains unclear. This CDR3 contains 12 residues. Germline V lookup: CDR1 LNHDA, CDR2 SQIVND (reference sequence). Trimming pared 6 bases from V and 6 bases from J, leaving 11 bases between. This chain's CDR3 is CASRARPSEAFF. The CDR3 DNA reads TGTGCCAGTAGAGCCAGGCCCTCTGAAGCTTTCTTT.

The chain couples TRBV6-5 to TRBJ1-1; D remains ambiguous. This CDR3 spans 13 amino acids. Germline CDR1 MNHEY, CDR2 SVGAGI. Trimming shortened V by 2 bases and J by 8 bases, and 12 bases separated the two germline ends. In nucleotides, the CDR3 is TGTGCCAGCAGTTACGTCAAGTCAGGAGAAGCTTTCTTT. It codes for CASSYVKSGEAFF.

The rearrangement links TRBV30 to TRBJ1-2; 7 bases line up with TRBD1. CDR1 and CDR2 (germline): GTSNPN, SVGIG (reference sequence). This CDR3 spans 15 amino acids. V gave up 0 bases and J gave up 4 bases; unmatched junction bases: 8. CDR3 sequence: CAWSVLRGRFYGYTF. CDR3 nucleotides: TGTGCCTGGAGTGTATTGAGGGGGCGCTTCTATGGCTACACCTTC.

Only one count was recorded for this clone. The V and J genes are TRBV10-3 and TRBJ1-2; maybe TRBD1 (5 bases). The germline gives CDR1 ENHRY, CDR2 SYGVKD. Trimming pared 4 bases from V and 5 bases from J, leaving 8 bases between. This CDR3 is 12 amino acids long. The DNA of the CDR3 is TGTGCCATCAGTGGGCAGGGTTATGGCTACACCTTC. Its protein is CAISGQGYGYTF.

The CDR3: CASSVAGRGNTIYF. CDR3 sequence (DNA): TGTGCCAGCAGCGTGGCAGGCCGTGGAAACACCATATATTTT. The chain recombines TRBV9 with TRBJ1-3; D gene ambiguous. Germline CDR1 reads SGDLS; CDR2 reads YYNGEE. This CDR3 has 14 amino acids. Trimming stripped 2 bases from V and 3 bases from J, with 9 bases between.

The gene calls are TRBV7-8 and TRBJ2-7; TRBD2 aligns across 7 bases. The CDR3 totals 13 residues. The germline gives CDR1 SGHVS, CDR2 FQNEAQ. V dropped 5 bases and J dropped 1; count of bases not matched to a gene: 2. CDR3 residues: CASSPGGSYEQYF. The CDR3 bases are TGTGCCAGCAGCCCGGGGGGTTCCTACGAGCAGTACTTC.

This clone was seen more than once but under ten times. V usage is TRBV6-6 and J usage is TRBJ2-2; D unresolved. V was trimmed by 4 bases and J by 6 bases, leaving 12 bases between them. This CDR3 has 14 amino acids. Germline-derived CDR1 and CDR2 are MNHNY and SVGAGI (reference sequence). CDR3 residues: CASSFTSSAGELFF. CDR3 nucleotide sequence: TGTGCCAGCAGTTTTACCTCATCGGCCGGGGAGCTGTTTTTT.

The rearrangement joins TRBV7-2 to TRBJ1-2, with D hard to call. This CDR3 has 14 residues. V lost 5 bases to trimming and J lost 4 bases, with 14 bases between them. Germline CDR1 SGHTA, CDR2 FQGNSA. CDR3 sequence: CASSERRGGYGYTF. In DNA form, the CDR3 reads TGTGCCAGCAGCGAAAGGAGAGGCGGCTATGGCTACACCTTC.

This clone has only a few counts. J is TRBJ2-5 and V is TRBV11-2; D is unresolved. This CDR3 has 15 amino acids. Germline V gene lookup returns CDR1 SGHAT and CDR2 FQNNGV. V was cut by 1 base and J by 5 bases, with 14 bases left in between. The CDR3 DNA reads as TGTGCCAGCAGCTTAGGAAGCCTAAGCTGGGAGACCCAGTACTTC. This codes for CASSLGSLSWETQYF.

The chain is built from TRBV4-1 and TRBJ2-7, with 8 bases that match TRBD1. CDR3 length: 15 residues. Germline loops: CDR1 MGHRA, CDR2 YSYEKL. J lost 1 base, V lost 1 base, and 3 bases had no gene match. The CDR3 sequence is CASSQAGTGSYEQYF. CDR3 in DNA: TGCGCCAGCAGCCAAGCCGGGACAGGATCCTACGAGCAGTACTTC.

This sequence joins TRBV12-5 and TRBJ2-2; 9 bases are a match to TRBD1. V was pared by 3 bases and J by 5 bases, with 4 bases of the junction left unmatched. In germline, CDR1 is LGHNT, CDR2 FRNRAP. This CDR3 is 15 amino acids long. CDR3 in amino acids: CASGLDRGGTGELFF. CDR3 in DNA: TGTGCTAGTGGTTTAGACAGGGGGGGGACCGGGGAGCTGTTTTTT.

This chain joins TRBV5-6 and TRBJ2-3, with a possible D match to TRBD2 (6 bases). This CDR3 has 15 amino acids. Germline CDR1 reads SGHDT; CDR2 reads YYEEEE. V shed 3 bases and J shed 10 bases, with 21 bases lying between them. As DNA, the CDR3 is TGTGCCAGCAGCTCCGTCGCCTCAGGGCGGAGGGCGCAGTATTTT. The encoded protein is CASSSVASGRRAQYF. Combining the CDR3 with reference TRBV5-6 and TRBJ2-3 gives the whole variable domain DAGVTQSPTHLIKTRGQQVTLRCSPKSGHDTVSWYQQALGQGPQFIFQYYEEEERQRGNFPDRFSGHQFPNYSSELNVNALLLGDSALYLCASSSVASGRRAQYFGPGTRLTVL.

The genes are TRBV6-1 and TRBJ2-1; TRBD1 matches at 10 bases. The junction had 7 bases not matched to a gene; V was cut back by 10 bases and J by 7 bases. The CDR3 totals 13 residues. Germline values: CDR1 MNHNS, CDR2 SASEGT. CDR3 DNA sequence: TGTGCCACCCCGGGACAGGGGAGGAATGAGCAGTTCTTC. Translation gives CATPGQGRNEQFF.

The chain joins TRBV4-2 to TRBJ2-7; 7 nucleotides match TRBD2. Germline CDR1 LGHNA, CDR2 YNFKEQ. Trimming took 0 bases from V and 0 from J; bases not matched to a gene: 5. The CDR3 totals 16 residues. The CDR3, as DNA: TGTGCCAGCAGCCAAGATATACGCGGGAGCTCCTACGAGCAGTACTTC. It specifies CASSQDIRGSSYEQYF.

The chain recombines TRBV6-5 with TRBJ2-1; tentatively, D is TRBD2 (6 bases). V was shortened by 7 bases and J by 3 bases, with 16 bases between the two germline ends. Germline CDR1 and CDR2: MNHEY and SVGAGI. CDR3 size: 15 residues. The CDR3 sequence: CASTPKGGDYNEQFF. The CDR3 region has the DNA TGTGCCAGCACCCCCAAGGGCGGGGACTACAATGAGCAGTTCTTC.

The chain has TRBV6-5 and TRBJ1-6; D not resolved. CDR1 is MNHEY, CDR2 SVGAGI, per germline. This CDR3 is 13 amino acids long. Trimming pared 5 bases from V and 9 bases from J, leaving 11 bases between. The CDR3 nucleotides are TGTGCCAGCAGTCACGTGATCGGTTCACCCCTCCACTTT. Residues: CASSHVIGSPLHF.

V gene TRBV2 combines with J gene TRBJ1-1; D is unresolved. The V end was cut by 6 bases, the J end by 2 bases, with 13 bases between. This CDR3 contains 14 residues. Germline V lookup: CDR1 SNHLY, CDR2 FYNNEI. CDR3 residues: CASSPGKHNTEAFF. In DNA, the CDR3 is TGTGCCAGCAGCCCGGGGAAACATAACACTGAAGCTTTCTTT.

The rearrangement uses TRBV28 and TRBJ1-1, with TRBD1 as a possible D gene (5 bases). Looked up from germline, CDR1 is MDHEN and CDR2 is SYDVKM. Trimming took 5 bases from V and 3 from J, leaving 16 bases between them. The CDR3 length is 15 residues. The chain's CDR3 is CASSAGGAVDTEAFF. CDR3 nucleotide sequence: TGTGCCAGCAGTGCCGGCGGGGCGGTGGACACTGAAGCTTTCTTT.

The gene calls are TRBV10-3 and TRBJ1-3; the match to TRBD1 covers 8 bases. Germline CDR1 is ENHRY and CDR2 is SYGVKD. This CDR3 is built from 19 residues. V lost 2 bases to trimming and J lost 0 bases; unmatched junction nucleotides: 12. CDR3 sequence: CAISEAGGVRGGSGNTIYF. The CDR3, as DNA: TGTGCCATCAGTGAGGCAGGGGGCGTCCGCGGGGGCTCTGGAAACACCATATATTTT.

This chain uses TRBV30 with TRBJ2-3, with 9 positions matching TRBD2. Germline V gene sequence: CDR1 GTSNPN, CDR2 SVGIG (reference sequence). CDR3 length: 16 amino acids. Trimming cost V 3 bases and J 0 bases; bases outside gene matches: 7. The CDR3 here is CAWRRRGGPSTDTQYF. As DNA, the CDR3 is TGTGCCTGGAGAAGGCGGGGGGGCCCGAGCACAGATACGCAGTATTTT. Drawing the rest from reference TRBV30 and TRBJ2-3, the complete variable domain is SQTIHQWPATLVQPVGSPLSLECTVEGTSNPNLYWYRQAAGRGLQLLFYSVGIGQISSEVPQNLSASRPQDRQFILSSKKLLLSDSGFYLCAWRRRGGPSTDTQYFGPGTRLTVL.

The chain carries TRBV6-5 and TRBJ2-7; the D gene is possibly TRBD2 (5 bases). CDR1 and CDR2 (germline): MNHEY, SVGAGI. This CDR3 comprises 15 residues. Trimming took off 0 bases at V and 2 bases at J, with 11 bases between the two ends. CDR3 amino acids: CASSYSFLGAYEQYF. DNA for the CDR3: TGTGCCAGCAGTTACTCTTTTCTCGGGGCCTACGAGCAGTACTTC.